One and the same sample provided the 23 T cell receptor beta chains below, sequenced in a study of blood T cell repertoires in COVID-19. Assay: immunoSEQ multiplex PCR; the TCRdb copy retains only in-frame clones and omits some. The table shows some 300,000 clones, with 90% occurring only once. The specimen was peripheral blood. These receptors all come from a woman in her forties with COVID-19, enrolled during active disease.

The chain recombines TRBV12-5 with TRBJ1-6; a weak D match, TRBD1 (6 bases). Germline V gene data show CDR1 as LGHNT and CDR2 as FRNRAP. With 6 bases removed from V and 8 bases from J, the gap between germline ends came to 11 bases. The CDR3 has 13 residues. DNA of the CDR3: TGTGCTAGTGGGGACAGCAGTTATTCACCCCTCCACTTT. It codes for CASGDSSYSPLHF.

The chain carries TRBV6-5 and TRBJ1-6; D unresolved. This CDR3 spans 15 amino acids. The V gene's germline CDR1 is MNHEY and CDR2 SVGAGI. Trimming pared 0 bases from V and 4 bases from J, leaving 7 bases between. CDR3 region: CASSYSRPYNSPLHF. The CDR3 DNA reads as TGTGCCAGCAGTTACTCGCGGCCGTATAATTCACCCCTCCACTTT.

The chain is built from TRBV30 and TRBJ1-4; TRBD1 matches 9 bases. V dropped 3 bases and J dropped 8; count of bases not matched to a gene: 7. CDR3 length: 14 residues. Germline V gene data show CDR1 as GTSNPN and CDR2 as SVGIG (reference sequence). The CDR3 reads CAWSPGTGSEKLFF. In nucleotides, the CDR3 is TGTGCCTGGAGCCCCGGGACAGGGTCAGAAAAACTGTTTTTT.

This sequence joins TRBV5-6 and TRBJ2-7; TRBD2 matches 7 bases. From germline, CDR1 is SGHDT and CDR2 YYEEEE. J lost 2 bases, V lost 3 bases, and 11 bases had no gene match. This CDR3 spans 16 amino acids. The CDR3 region is CASSSRWTGGTYEQYF. The CDR3, as DNA: TGTGCCAGCAGCTCTCGTTGGACCGGGGGGACCTACGAGCAGTACTTC. The full variable domain, with the rest looked up from reference TRBV5-6 and TRBJ2-7, is DAGVTQSPTHLIKTRGQQVTLRCSPKSGHDTVSWYQQALGQGPQFIFQYYEEEERQRGNFPDRFSGHQFPNYSSELNVNALLLGDSALYLCASSSRWTGGTYEQYFGPGTRLTVT.

This chain uses TRBV29-1 with TRBJ2-7; tentatively, D is TRBD1 (6 bases). This CDR3 contains 17 residues. V was cut by 7 bases and J by 4 bases, with 29 bases left in between. Germline CDR1 is SQVTM and CDR2 is ANQGSEA. In DNA, the CDR3 is TGCAGCGGCGACAGGCCTTCTTTCTTACTGACCTCATACGAGCAGTACTTC. Protein: CSGDRPSFLLTSYEQYF.

This chain uses TRBV7-9 with TRBJ1-5; the D gene is possibly TRBD1 (5 bases). With 3 bases removed from V and 5 bases from J, the gap between germline ends came to 17 bases. Germline lookup yields CDR1 SEHNR and CDR2 FQNEAQ (reference sequence). The CDR3 consists of 16 residues. CDR3 protein: CASSLRVGGIDQPQHF. CDR3 DNA: TGTGCCAGCAGCTTGCGGGTCGGGGGGATAGATCAGCCCCAGCATTTT.

This rearrangement joins TRBV9 to TRBJ2-1; the match to TRBD2 covers 10 bases. Per the germline V gene, CDR1 is SGDLS and CDR2 is YYNGEE. This CDR3 contains 16 residues. V lost 4 bases to trimming and J lost 6 bases; unmatched junction nucleotides: 10. CDR3 in amino acids: CASSPTVLAGVNEQFF. The CDR3 nucleotides are TGTGCCAGCAGCCCCACGGTTCTAGCGGGAGTCAATGAGCAGTTCTTC.

The rearrangement uses TRBV7-3 and TRBJ2-1; D is ambiguous. The germline V and J ends were trimmed by 5 bases and 0 bases, with 11 bases remaining between them. Germline CDR1 SGHTA, CDR2 FQGTGA. The CDR3 totals 15 residues. The CDR3 spells CASSLSSSSYNEQFF. In nucleotides, the CDR3 is TGTGCCAGCAGCCTTAGCTCTAGCTCCTACAATGAGCAGTTCTTC.

The V gene is TRBV19, the J gene TRBJ2-2; D remains ambiguous. Trimming shortened V by 10 bases and J by 1 base, and 19 bases separated the two germline ends. The CDR3 length is 16 residues. Germline V lookup: CDR1 LNHDA, CDR2 SQIVND (reference sequence). The CDR3 coding sequence is TGTGCCACCAAAAATGAGGAACTGAGGAACACCGGGGAGCTGTTTTTT. Amino acid sequence: CATKNEELRNTGELFF.

This chain joins TRBV19 and TRBJ2-3; 7 nucleotides align to TRBD1. The CDR3 sequence is 14 residues long. Germline V CDR1 and CDR2: LNHDA, SQIVND (reference sequence). The V and J ends lost 7 bases and 1 base, in that order; junction bases with no gene match: 5. The DNA for the CDR3 is TGTGCCAGTACTCCGGACAGGCGCACAGATACGCAGTATTTT. Protein product: CASTPDRRTDTQYF.

As regards this clone: Other DNA sequences of this sample code for an identical CDR3. This sequence joins TRBV2 and TRBJ1-1; 7 nucleotides align to TRBD1. CDR1 SNHLY and CDR2 FYNNEI come from the germline V gene. CDR3 length: 13 residues. The V gene end was trimmed by 5 bases and the J gene end by 1 base; junction bases not matched to a gene: 1. CDR3 nucleotide sequence: TGTGCCAGCAGTCGACAGGGGAACACTGAAGCTTTCTTT. Encoded protein: CASSRQGNTEAFF.

The chain joins TRBV28 to TRBJ1-5; 7 positions match TRBD1. V lost 2 bases to trimming and J lost 4 bases; unmatched junction nucleotides: 5. The CDR3 has 15 amino acids. CDR1 is MDHEN and CDR2 is SYDVKM in the germline V gene. The CDR3 DNA reads TGTGCCAGCAGTTTAAACAGGGGACTGAATCAGCCCCAGCATTTT. Protein: CASSLNRGLNQPQHF. The full variable domain, with the rest looked up from reference TRBV28 and TRBJ1-5, is DVKVTQSSRYLVKRTGEKVFLECVQDMDHENMFWYRQDPGLGLRLIYFSYDVKMKEKGDIPEGYSVSREKKERFSLILESASTNQTSMYLCASSLNRGLNQPQHFGDGTRLSIL.

The J gene is TRBJ2-1, the V gene TRBV5-1; 8 bases match TRBD2. The CDR3 spans 13 residues. Germline CDR1 is SGHRS and CDR2 is YFSETQ. J lost 8 bases, V lost 4 bases, and 5 bases had no gene match. CDR3 nucleotides: TGCGCCAGCAGCCCCGCGGGAGGCCATGAGCAGTTCTTC. Protein product: CASSPAGGHEQFF.

The chain recombines TRBV4-1 with TRBJ2-3; TRBD1 is a possible D gene (6 bases). From germline, CDR1 is MGHRA and CDR2 YSYEKL. The CDR3 extends over 15 amino acids. The V end lost 4 bases, the J end lost 0 bases, and 11 bases lay between the germline ends. The DNA for the CDR3 is TGCGCCAGCAGCCCCAGGGACAAGAGCACAGATACGCAGTATTTT. Residues: CASSPRDKSTDTQYF.

The V call is TRBV5-1, the J call TRBJ2-6, with D possibly matching TRBD1 (6 bases). The CDR3 length is 17 residues. The germline V and J ends were trimmed by 3 bases and 4 bases, with 17 bases remaining between them. Germline CDR1 and CDR2: SGHRS and YFSETQ. DNA for the CDR3: TGCGCCAGCAGCTCCGAAAACAGGGTTCCCGGGGCCAACGTCCTGACTTTC. Its protein is CASSSENRVPGANVLTF. The whole variable domain, remainder taken from reference TRBV5-1 and TRBJ2-6, is KAGVTQTPRYLIKTRGQQVTLSCSPISGHRSVSWYQQTPGQGLQFLFEYFSETQRNKGNFPGRFSGRQFSNSRSEMNVSTLELGDSALYLCASSSENRVPGANVLTFGAGSRLTVL.

The chain has TRBV18 and TRBJ2-7; 7 bases align to TRBD1. The J segment lost 6 bases and the V segment lost 4 bases, leaving 27 bases of the junction unmatched. Germline V gene data show CDR1 as KGHSH and CDR2 as LQKENI. The CDR3 contains 20 residues. CDR3 nucleotide sequence: TGTGCCAGCTCACTAGTTCATCCGGGACAGACCTTTCCTGAATCCCCCGAGCAGTACTTC. Amino acid sequence: CASSLVHPGQTFPESPEQYF.

V usage is TRBV25-1 and J usage is TRBJ2-7; 8 nucleotides align to TRBD1. V dropped 3 bases and J dropped 6; count of bases not matched to a gene: 4. Per the germline V gene, CDR1 is MGHDK and CDR2 is SYGVNS. The CDR3 extends over 13 amino acids. The CDR3 bases are TGTGCCAGCAGTGAGGGACAGGTGGGCGAGCAGTACTTC. It translates to CASSEGQVGEQYF.

This chain connects TRBV9 to TRBJ2-5; TRBD1 might be the D (6 bases). The CDR3 runs to 15 residues. From germline, CDR1 is SGDLS and CDR2 YYNGEE. The V end lost 0 bases, the J end lost 4 bases, and 13 bases lay between the germline ends. The CDR3 sequence: CASSVGSPRGETQYF. Here the CDR3 DNA reads TGTGCCAGCAGCGTAGGCTCTCCCAGGGGAGAGACCCAGTACTTC.

The genes are TRBV5-6 and TRBJ1-6, with a tentative D call TRBD1 (5 bases). Trimming took off 4 bases at V and 8 bases at J, with 16 bases between the two ends. The CDR3 has 15 amino acids. Germline values: CDR1 SGHDT, CDR2 YYEEEE. CDR3 in amino acids: CASSLSGLGDSPLHF. The CDR3 DNA reads TGTGCCAGCAGCCTCTCAGGGCTAGGGGATTCACCCCTCCACTTT.

The chain has TRBV5-1 and TRBJ1-4, with 7 nucleotides matching TRBD1. Germline V gene sequence: CDR1 SGHRS, CDR2 YFSETQ. V trimming: 3 bases; J trimming: 2 bases; junction bases outside the gene matches: 7. The CDR3 extends over 16 amino acids. CDR3 sequence reads: CASSSPTGATNEKLFF. CDR3 in DNA: TGCGCCAGCAGCTCCCCTACAGGGGCGACTAATGAAAAACTGTTTTTT.

Here the CDR3 DNA reads TGTGCCAGCAGCTTAGTTGGGACTAGCGGTATCTCCTACGAGCAGTACTTC. Translated, it gives CASSLVGTSGISYEQYF. The genes are TRBV7-2 and TRBJ2-7; 11 positions agree with TRBD2. V lost 1 base, J lost 0 bases, and 5 bases stayed unmatched. CDR1 is SGHTA, CDR2 FQGNSA, per germline. The CDR3 is 17 amino acids.

The V call is TRBV20-1, the J call TRBJ1-5, with D perhaps matching TRBD1 (5 bases). The V gene's germline CDR1 is DFQATT and CDR2 SNEGSKA (reference sequence). V lost 6 bases, J lost 4 bases, and 13 bases lay in between. This CDR3 region has 13 residues. CDR3 nucleotides: TGCAGTGCCAGTCAAGACAGTAATCAGCCCCAGCATTTT. Encoded protein: CSASQDSNQPQHF.

The chain carries TRBV2 and TRBJ2-5, with 7 bases matching TRBD1. Trimming removed 5 bases from V and 1 base from J; junction bases left unmatched: 7. Germline values: CDR1 SNHLY, CDR2 FYNNEI. This CDR3 is 15 amino acids long. The CDR3 loop reads CASSPGQTPQETQYF. The DNA for the CDR3 is TGTGCCAGCAGTCCGGGACAGACTCCCCAAGAGACCCAGTACTTC.